A selection of T cell receptor beta chains follows, all from one sample in a study of T cells after yellow fever vaccination. TCRdb re-analysed the 5' RACE reads in MiXCR, keeping a single row per CDR3 protein. The sample holds about 500,000 distinct CDR3 sequences, around 16% seen once. Specimen: PBMCs, collected about 5 days after the first yellow fever vaccination. The receptors stem from a man younger than 35 who received the YFV17D yellow fever vaccine. CDR3s include the opening cysteine and the closing phenylalanine or tryptophan. A D gene is named only where the DNA matches it firmly. Not all rows give a size; the values are once, few, many and, for expanded clones, a class.

D,size,J,V,CDR3,DNA
NA,few,TRBJ2-1,TRBV4-2,CASSQAVSGGGDEQFF,TGTGCCAGCAGCCAAGCGGTGTCGGGCGGTGGCGATGAGCAGTTCTTC
NA,many,TRBJ1-1,TRBV20-1,CSARGDMNTEAFF,TGCAGTGCTAGGGGGGACATGAACACTGAAGCTTTCTTT
NA,NA,TRBJ2-3,TRBV20-1,CSATRVGTVTDTQYF,TGCAGTGCTACCCGGGTTGGAACTGTCACAGATACGCAGTATTTT
NA,NA,TRBJ2-5,TRBV7-3,CASSLQPSQTQYF,TGTGCCAGCAGCTTACAGCCCTCGCAGACCCAGTACTTC
TRBD1,few,TRBJ2-2,TRBV4-1,CASSHASGTGNTGELFF,TGCGCCAGCAGCCACGCCTCCGGGACAGGGAACACCGGGGAGCTGTTTTTT
NA,NA,TRBJ2-5,TRBV4-3,CASSLLGRRKETQYF,TGCGCCAGCAGCCTTTTAGGAAGACGAAAAGAGACCCAGTACTTC
TRBD2,few,TRBJ2-1,TRBV7-9,CASSSLGTSGGYNEQFF,TGTGCCAGCAGCTCGCTCGGGACTAGCGGGGGGTACAATGAGCAGTTCTTC
TRBD1,few,TRBJ2-7,TRBV6-1,CASSGGQDPYEQYF,TGTGCCAGCAGTGGGGGACAGGATCCCTACGAGCAGTACTTC
NA,NA,TRBJ2-2,TRBV12-3/TRBV12-4,CVSSLWRTGELFF,TGTGTCAGCAGTTTGTGGCGGACCGGGGAGCTGTTTTTT
NA,NA,TRBJ2-3,TRBV28,CASSFGAKGTDTQYF,TGTGCCAGCAGTTTCGGAGCGAAAGGCACAGATACGCAGTATTTT
NA,NA,TRBJ2-2,TRBV7-9,CASSPPRGSNTGELFF,TGTGCCAGCAGCCCGCCCCGCGGATCGAACACCGGGGAGCTGTTTTTT
NA,NA,TRBJ1-1,TRBV7-8,CASSSTFKAFF,TGTGCCAGCAGTTCCACCTTTAAAGCTTTCTTT
NA,NA,TRBJ2-6,TRBV6-1,CASTPGQATGANVLTF,TGTGCCAGCACCCCGGGCCAGGCGACTGGGGCCAACGTCCTGACTTTC
NA,few,TRBJ2-1,TRBV30,CAWSAFIRGEQFF,TGTGCCTGGAGTGCTTTTATAAGGGGTGAGCAGTTCTTC
TRBD2,NA,TRBJ2-5,TRBV5-4,CASSLELAAQETQYF,TGTGCCAGCAGCTTGGAACTAGCGGCCCAAGAGACCCAGTACTTC
NA,NA,TRBJ2-7,TRBV29-1,CSVEPLGTGYEQYF,TGCAGCGTTGAACCGCTTGGGACTGGCTACGAGCAGTACTTC
NA,NA,TRBJ2-3,TRBV5-5,CASSGGGQRGDTQYF,TGTGCCAGCAGCGGGGGGGGACAGCGAGGAGATACGCAGTATTTT
NA,few,TRBJ2-2,TRBV6-5,CASSYLRDPGELFF,TGTGCCAGCAGTTACCTTCGGGATCCCGGGGAGCTGTTTTTT
NA,NA,TRBJ2-4,TRBV7-9,CASSLQTGISKNIQYF,TGTGCCAGCAGCCTCCAAACAGGGATAAGCAAAAACATTCAGTACTTC
NA,few,TRBJ2-3,TRBV10-3,CAISLEFRPADTQYF,TGTGCCATCAGTCTAGAGTTTAGGCCCGCAGATACGCAGTATTTT
NA,NA,TRBJ2-5,TRBV9,CASSGLKGRWTQYF,TGTGCCAGCAGCGGACTTAAGGGGAGATGGACCCAGTACTTC
TRBD1,few,TRBJ1-2,TRBV12-3/TRBV12-4,CASSLWTGKDYTF,TGTGCCAGCAGCCTATGGACAGGGAAGGACTACACCTTC
NA,NA,TRBJ1-1,TRBV6-1,CASSALRAENTEAFF,TGTGCCAGCAGTGCCCTTAGGGCTGAGAACACTGAAGCTTTCTTT
TRBD1,few,TRBJ1-5,TRBV18,CASSPFSGTGDQPQHF,TGTGCCAGCTCACCCTTTTCCGGGACAGGGGATCAGCCCCAGCATTTT
NA,NA,TRBJ1-5,TRBV27,CASSWSASNQPQHF,TGTGCCAGCAGTTGGTCAGCTAGCAATCAGCCCCAGCATTTT
NA,few,TRBJ2-1,TRBV4-3,CASSQSLRGYNEQFF,TGCGCCAGCAGCCAATCCCTGCGGGGCTACAATGAGCAGTTCTTC
NA,NA,TRBJ2-5,TRBV29-1,CSVYRVQETQYF,TGCAGCGTCTACAGGGTGCAAGAGACCCAGTACTTC
NA,once,TRBJ2-2,TRBV20-1,CSARGGTANTGELFF,TGCAGTGCTAGGGGGGGAACCGCGAACACCGGGGAGCTGTTTTTT
NA,few,TRBJ1-4,TRBV4-1,CASSQVVREKLFF,TGCGCCAGCAGCCAAGTGGTCCGAGAAAAACTGTTTTTT
TRBD1,few,TRBJ2-3,TRBV19,CASSPGTGPTDTQYF,TGTGCCAGTAGCCCCGGGACAGGGCCCACAGATACGCAGTATTTT
NA,few,TRBJ2-7,TRBV4-3,CASSQNPGARSYEQYF,TGCGCCAGCAGCCAAAACCCCGGCGCTCGCTCCTACGAGCAGTACTTC
NA,NA,TRBJ1-6,TRBV19,CASSISGNNSPLHF,TGTGCCAGTAGTATATCAGGGAACAATTCACCCCTCCACTTT
NA,many,TRBJ2-3,TRBV7-6,CASSLGASQDTQYF,TGTGCCAGCAGCTTAGGGGCTAGTCAAGATACGCAGTATTTT
TRBD2,few,TRBJ2-2,TRBV6-1,CASRSAGLANTGELFF,TGTGCCAGCAGATCAGCGGGACTAGCGAACACCGGGGAGCTGTTTTTT
NA,few,TRBJ1-2,TRBV20-1,CRAEGEDYGYTF,TGCAGAGCGGAGGGGGAAGACTATGGCTACACCTTC
NA,NA,TRBJ2-7,TRBV5-5,CASSLGGMQGREQYF,TGTGCCAGCAGCTTGGGGGGGATGCAGGGTAGAGAGCAGTACTTC
NA,few,TRBJ1-3,TRBV5-1,CASSRGTTGNTIYF,TGCGCCAGCAGCCGGGGGACAACTGGAAACACCATATATTTT
NA,few,TRBJ1-1,TRBV4-2,CASSHDQGRPPEAFF,TGTGCCAGCAGCCATGACCAGGGAAGGCCCCCTGAAGCTTTCTTT
NA,NA,TRBJ2-3,TRBV13,CASRTAGDTQYF,TGTGCCAGCCGAACGGCCGGAGATACGCAGTATTTT
NA,few,TRBJ2-7,TRBV19,CASSIRESYEQYF,TGTGCCAGTAGTATTCGGGAATCCTACGAGCAGTACTTC
NA,few,TRBJ1-1,TRBV7-9,CASSPVRYHTEAFF,TGTGCCAGCAGCCCCGTAAGGTATCACACTGAAGCTTTCTTT
TRBD2,NA,TRBJ2-3,TRBV5-1,CASSNPGTSVTDTQYF,TGCGCCAGCAGCAACCCCGGGACTAGTGTCACAGATACGCAGTATTTT
TRBD2,few,TRBJ2-7,TRBV11-1,CASSLAGTRVYEQYF,TGTGCCAGCAGCTTAGCCGGGACTAGAGTTTACGAGCAGTACTTC
NA,NA,TRBJ1-5,TRBV6-5,CASSYESGGGQPQHF,TGTGCCAGCAGCTATGAATCGGGGGGGGGTCAGCCCCAGCATTTT
NA,few,TRBJ2-4,TRBV5-1,CASSTALGSPGIQYF,TGCGCCAGCAGCACGGCCCTAGGTAGTCCGGGCATTCAGTACTTC
NA,few,TRBJ2-1,TRBV6-2/TRBV6-3,CASSPPRGRVGQDEQFF,TGTGCCAGCAGCCCCCCTCGAGGAAGGGTTGGTCAGGATGAGCAGTTCTTC
TRBD1,few,TRBJ2-5,TRBV20-1,CSARTGAQETQYF,TGCAGTGCTAGAACAGGGGCCCAAGAGACCCAGTACTTC
NA,few,TRBJ1-2,TRBV5-4,CASTPGGQIYGYTF,TGTGCCAGCACCCCGGGGGGACAAATCTATGGCTACACCTTC
TRBD1,NA,TRBJ1-5,TRBV18,CASSPQGAAILPQHF,TGTGCCAGCTCACCACAGGGGGCCGCAATTTTACCCCAGCATTTT
NA,few,TRBJ2-5,TRBV6-5,CASSYSGTNTETQYF,TGTGCCAGCAGTTACTCCGGGACCAACACGGAGACCCAGTACTTC
NA,few,TRBJ1-2,TRBV7-2,CASSPAWGTGSYGYTF,TGTGCCAGCAGCCCAGCTTGGGGGACGGGATCTTATGGCTACACCTTC
NA,few,TRBJ1-4,TRBV7-2,CASSLGASNEKLFF,TGTGCCAGCAGCTTGGGGGCGTCTAATGAAAAACTGTTTTTT
NA,NA,TRBJ1-1,TRBV11-2,CASSLDGPVMGGTEAFF,TGTGCCAGCAGCTTAGATGGCCCCGTAATGGGAGGCACTGAAGCTTTCTTT
NA,many,TRBJ1-2,TRBV12-3/TRBV12-4,CASNLWGANYGYTF,TGTGCCAGCAACCTGTGGGGGGCTAACTATGGCTACACCTTC